This T cell receptor (beta chain) derives from a study of cytomegalovirus exposure and HLA in healthy donors (dated by TCRdb to the late 2010s). At the level of the whole study: In an earlier analysis of under 750 of the donors, 250 to 350 Gb of sequence data and some 120 million unique TCR beta sequences from 150 million to 200 million T cells were reported. All discovery cohort repertoires had been generated on a single sequencing platform. A later analysis re-examined previously published TCR beta repertoires from more than 550 donors and added high-resolution HLA genotyping to investigate patterns of TCR occurrence. To decide whether each TCR beta V gene segment behaved as functional or pseudogenic, an earlier analysis of approximately 620 of the donors relied on high-throughput TCR beta sequencing. HLA typing included class I and class II loci at four-digit resolution. An early release covering roughly 640 HLA-typed donors comprised 300 to 350 gigabases of sequencing data and about 90 million unique TCR sequences. Because of strong linkage in the cohort, roughly five DR-DQ haplotypes were treated as single units for association and clustering. Across some 400 genotyped donors of the cohort, an average of 235,054 unique TCR beta nucleotide sequences per donor were sequenced, and approximately 17% of those sequences were non-productive. The number of typed donors differed by locus: roughly 620-630 for A, B, C, DRB1 and DQB1; 522 for DQA1; about 600 for DPA1; and 400 to 480 for DPB1. Besides the first cohort of about 730 subjects, a separate validation cohort made up of 120 different subjects was used. To predict cytomegalovirus infection status, the study brought together high-throughput TCR immunosequencing, statistical association of individual TCRs with disease status, and machine learning. The T cell repertoires of several hundred subjects were profiled by immunosequencing and related to cytomegalovirus serostatus. Donor age, sex, ethnicity and CMV serostatus were collected together with the repertoire data. The study aimed to test whether cataloging public T cell receptors could reveal signatures of past pathogen exposure. Among the roughly 410 genotyped donors, under 90% belonged to the genetic ancestry cluster associated with self-reported Caucasian donors. A later genetic analysis used genome-wide SNP genotypes for about 60% of the roughly 700 donors, treating that subset as a discovery cohort. In the later analysis, no new phenotypic data were used to find candidate immune exposures; instead, reliance was placed on TCR beta sequences and their occurrence across donors. The research as a whole found: This cohort had only TCR beta chains sequenced, and the lack of alpha or paired-chain data limited which features could be detected. In vitro tests confirmed that a few of the cytomegalovirus-associated TCR beta chains recognize cytomegalovirus antigens. Some IMGT-functional V segments, including TRBV6-2 and TRBV6-3, could not be distinguished by the 87-base-pair reads and were therefore excluded. Strong co-occurrence of HLA alleles, especially DR and DQ, made assigning TCR associations to individual alleles difficult. Most CMV-associated TCR beta chains appeared to be HLA-restricted in a later analysis, and the HLA associations seemed to be driven largely by CMV exposure. A later analysis found that HLA-associated TCR beta chains were more clonally expanded and had lower generation probabilities than equally common non-associated chains. In the study, about 150 TCR beta chains were listed as associated with cytomegalovirus. The presence/absence analyses assumed that sequencing depth was roughly uniform across donors, and that assumption may not be true. A later analysis associated 17,000 or so TCR beta sequences with specific HLA alleles at a false discovery rate of 0.05. Compared with the approximately 720-donor mean, donors in an Asian-associated ancestry cluster had fewer N-insertions in productive TCRs, according to a later genetic analysis. The only immune exposure information available for the cohort was CMV serostatus. In both the original and validation cohorts, the classifier was reported to diagnose cytomegalovirus status with high specificity and sensitivity. Most TCR sequences were observed very rarely across donors, whereas some public TCRs were present in many individuals. The authors suggested that the approach could potentially be generalized to other disease states and immunological phenotypes. In a later analysis, TCR association rates were found to vary across HLA loci, with the most associated TCRs seen for DRB1 alleles and the fewest for HLA-C alleles. A later genetic analysis associated a missense DCLRE1C variant with V-gene and J-gene trimming of TCR beta chains, and an independent cohort replicated the association. A further reported finding was that TCR beta sequences accurately predicted the HLA-A and HLA-B alleles for most subjects in the first cohort. A cluster of highly shared sequence variants was judged likely to represent a technical artifact of the sequencing pipeline. Because counts were too low, about 15 rarely observed V segments, including chromosome 9 orphons, were left out of the earlier analysis of roughly 600 of the donors. Correlated functional status among segregating V segments might be attributable to linkage disequilibrium, but an unknown experimental factor could not be ruled out. A later analysis reported that several top co-occurrence clusters appeared linked to parvovirus B19, influenza, CMV and Epstein-Barr virus. HLA typing was unavailable for some donors at each locus, so association tests used only the typed subset. In an earlier analysis of some 540 of the donors, most TCR beta V segments appeared in productive rearrangements about 87% or about 30% of the time, broadly matching IMGT annotations.

The germline V gene (reference sequence) yields LNHDA for CDR1 and SQIVND for CDR2. The CDR3 has 16 amino acids, counting the end cysteine and phenylalanine. Only the CDR3 region is kept as DNA, spanning 48 bases read in frame from base 1. V and J are truncated by 1 base and 8 bases respectively, leaving an intervening sequence of 18 bases. The cohort was made up of 500 to 800 healthy bone marrow donors. Cohort members were all nominally healthy when sampled, although unrecorded immune exposures were likely present. The donor tested CMV seronegative, placing the donor among the roughly 340 seronegative members of the cohort. A peripheral blood sample was provided by each donor, and peripheral blood mononuclear cells were used for TCR beta sequencing. Genomic DNA was extracted from the blood cell samples with the Qiagen DNeasy Blood Extraction Kit. For this clone: Its antigen remains unidentified. No quality values exist for individual bases; no much larger clone is one base distant.

Library method: the immunoSEQ multiplex PCR assay. The multiplex PCR relied on a mix of 60 forward primers for TCR Vbeta segments and 13 reverse primers for TCR Jbeta segments. The CDR3 region of rearranged TCR beta genes was amplified from genomic DNA with a multiplex PCR assay. The amplified TCR beta libraries were sequenced on the Illumina HiSeq System as 87-base-pair reads. On the authors' methods: In a later analysis, 80 million or so unique TCR beta chains were counted across the approximately 640 repertoires, and approximately 9.9 million of these chains were shared by at least two donors. A nearest-neighbor algorithm error-corrected the raw reads and collapsed the reads into unique sequences, merging closely related sequences to remove PCR and sequencing errors. V, D and J gene segments were assigned by aligning CDR3 sequences to IMGT reference sequences. Each retained sequence needed at least a six-nucleotide match to both a V gene segment and a J gene segment. A rearrangement was called productive if the CDR3 had no stop codons and remained in frame with V and J, and every other rearrangement was called non-productive. Following IMGT convention, CDR3 was defined as the stretch from the second conserved V-encoded cysteine to the conserved J-encoded phenylalanine. The earlier analysis of approximately 500 of the donors excluded sequences that lacked an unambiguous match to a single V gene segment. An earlier analysis of 587 of the donors classified V segments as functional when productive rearrangements were above 56.7% and as segregating when the standard deviation between donors was above 5%. A statistical classification framework was built to diagnose cytomegalovirus status from the catalog of TCR beta chain sequences. V and J gene assignment, in a later analysis, came from comparing TCR nucleotide sequences with IMGT/GENE-DB human TR gene sequences. A later analysis assigned CDR3 sequences and most-parsimonious VDJ recombination scenarios with the TCRdist pipeline. A later analysis defined each TCR beta chain by its CDR3 amino acid sequence plus V-gene family, and excluded reads lacking a unique V-gene family. In a later analysis, 550 to 650 highly shared, low-generation-probability nucleotide sequences were removed to address suspected cross-contamination and a sequencing artifact. In a later analysis, a clonal expansion index was calculated for each public chain from normalized within-repertoire ranks of inferred template counts. Generation probabilities in a later analysis came from a VDJ recombination model fitted to out-of-frame rearrangements, and those results were checked against IGoR. A later analysis scored TCR-TCR, TCR-HLA and TCR-CMV co-occurrence with hypergeometric tests, applying a repertoire-size bias correction to TCR pairs. A later analysis estimated false discovery rates by permuting HLA or CMV assignments 20 times. In a later analysis, co-occurring TCRs were grouped using DBSCAN, and TCRdist sequence similarity was added for clustering within HLA-allele-positive subsets. Co-occurrence clustering excluded repertoires with fewer than 30,000 or more than 120,000 public chains, plus five with anomalous nucleotide sharing. This immuneACCESS table, as held by TCRdb, lists in-frame sequences with V and J called but not all clones. Of the missing ones, under half trace to an unresolved V gene in checked studies; the others have no known cause. V and J calls plus clone size are reproduced from that table; the DNA served to infer D and trimming. Here the sample has roughly 130,000 clones; about four fifths occur a single time. The ten largest clones add up to roughly 5.7% of the sample.

The sequencing input was PBMCs. The origin of this receptor is a man aged 30 to 39 in good health and CMV-seronegative. The V and J genes are TRBV19 and TRBJ1-3; no D gene call is confident. The base sequence is TGTGCCAGTAGTATAGTTTTTACCGGACTGGAAGACACCATATATTTT. This translates into CASSIVFTGLEDTIYF. This CDR3, with the reference TRBV19 and TRBJ1-3 proteins standing in past its ends, gives the full variable domain DGGITQSPKYLFRKEGQNVTLSCEQNLNHDAMYWYRQDPGQGLRLIYYSQIVNDFQKGDIAEGYSVSREKKESFPLTVTSAQKNPTAFYLCASSIVFTGLEDTIYFGEGSWLTVV.